One and the same sample provided the 28 T cell receptor beta chains below, sequenced in a study of blood T cell repertoires in COVID-19. Data came from immunoSEQ multiplex PCR; TCRdb stores just in-frame clones and leaves some out. The sample has under 350,000 clones, 70% to 90% seen once. The specimen was peripheral blood. The receptor set was obtained from a man in his sixties or seventies with acute or convalescent COVID-19.

V and J are TRBV30 and TRBJ1-1; 7 bases are a match to TRBD1. V shed 2 bases, J shed 11 bases, and the junction held 5 bases outside the gene matches. The CDR3 spans 11 residues. Germline V gene data show CDR1 as GTSNPN and CDR2 as SVGIG (reference sequence). The CDR3, as DNA: TGTGCCTGGAGTTCGACCAGGGGGGCTTTCTTT. It translates to CAWSSTRGAFF.

The chain has TRBV5-1 and TRBJ2-3, with TRBD2 matching 7 bases. After removal of 5 bases from V and 0 bases from J, the junction contained 3 bases not matched to a gene. The CDR3 runs 14 residues. Germline CDR1 and CDR2: SGHRS and YFSETQ. The CDR3 DNA is TGCGCCAGCAGGCTTAGCGGGAGCACAGATACGCAGTATTTT. This translates into CASRLSGSTDTQYF. Full variable domain (outside the CDR3, taken from reference TRBV5-1 and TRBJ2-3): KAGVTQTPRYLIKTRGQQVTLSCSPISGHRSVSWYQQTPGQGLQFLFEYFSETQRNKGNFPGRFSGRQFSNSRSEMNVSTLELGDSALYLCASRLSGSTDTQYFGPGTRLTVL.

The V gene is TRBV3-1 (or the pseudogene TRBV3-2), the J gene TRBJ2-7; TRBD2 is a possible D gene (5 bases). This CDR3 comprises 14 residues. V dropped 1 base and J dropped 9 bases, with 16 bases sitting between them. Germline V gene data show CDR1 as LGHDT and CDR2 as YNNKEL (reference sequence). The DNA of the CDR3 is TGTGCCAGCAGCCAAGGAGGCGGGCCTCGCGGGCAGTACTTC. Translated: CASSQGGGPRGQYF.

The rearrangement uses TRBV19 and TRBJ2-7, with TRBD1 matching over 9 bases. From germline, CDR1 is LNHDA and CDR2 SQIVND (reference sequence). CDR3 length equals 15 residues. The ends lost 5 bases at V and 0 bases at J; junction bases unmatched: 5. The CDR3 coding sequence is TGTGCCAGTAGTGACAGGGGGTTAGGCTCCTACGAGCAGTACTTC. Its translation is CASSDRGLGSYEQYF.

The genes are TRBV5-4 and TRBJ2-6, with D possibly matching TRBD1 (6 bases). CDR1 and CDR2 (germline): SGHNT, YYREEE (reference sequence). V was clipped by 4 bases and J by 0 bases, with 23 bases between them. This CDR3 has 20 residues. In DNA form, the CDR3 reads TGTGCCAGCAGCCCACGCGGCTTGGACAGCTTAGACTCTGGGGCCAACGTCCTGACTTTC. It codes for CASSPRGLDSLDSGANVLTF. The full variable domain, its missing parts supplied by reference TRBV5-4 and TRBJ2-6, is ETGVTQSPTHLIKTRGQQVTLRCSSQSGHNTVSWYQQALGQGPQFIFQYYREEENGRGNFPPRFSGLQFPNYSSELNVNALELDDSALYLCASSPRGLDSLDSGANVLTFGAGSRLTVL.

The chain employs TRBV28 and TRBJ2-7; 7 bases line up with TRBD1. With 7 bases clipped from V and 4 bases from J, the junction kept 10 bases outside the gene matches. The CDR3 contains 14 residues. Germline lookup yields CDR1 MDHEN and CDR2 SYDVKM. The CDR3 here is CASTPQGTVYEQYF. In DNA form, the CDR3 reads TGTGCCAGCACACCACAGGGGACGGTGTACGAGCAGTACTTC.

The chain has TRBV30 and TRBJ2-7; the D gene is possibly TRBD1 (7 bases). The V end was cut by 3 bases, the J end by 4 bases, with 13 bases between. Germline V CDR1 and CDR2: GTSNPN, SVGIG (reference sequence). There are 13 residues in the CDR3. CDR3 sequence (DNA): TGTGCCTGGAGCAAGGCAGGGGGGTACGAGCAGTACTTC. It codes for CAWSKAGGYEQYF.

V gene TRBV9 combines with J gene TRBJ1-1; D not certain. This CDR3 has 13 amino acids. The V end lost 0 bases, the J end lost 5 bases, and 8 bases lay between the germline ends. CDR1 and CDR2 from the germline V gene are SGDLS and YYNGEE. The CDR3 reads CASSVEARTEAFF. CDR3 nucleotide sequence: TGTGCCAGCAGCGTAGAAGCGAGGACTGAAGCTTTCTTT.

The chain combines TRBV29-1 with TRBJ2-3, with TRBD1 matching over 10 bases. With 1 base clipped from V and 3 bases from J, the junction kept 4 bases outside the gene matches. The CDR3 spans 15 residues. CDR1 and CDR2 from the germline V gene are SQVTM and ANQGSEA. CDR3 DNA: TGCAGCGTTGAAGGTACGGGACAGGGGACAGATACGCAGTATTTT. Its translation: CSVEGTGQGTDTQYF.

The chain employs TRBV5-1 and TRBJ2-7; 11 bases are shared with TRBD1. The CDR3 totals 14 residues. J gave up 6 bases and V 4 bases, and 6 bases lay outside the gene matches. The V gene's germline CDR1 is SGHRS and CDR2 YFSETQ. CDR3: CASSERTGGGEQYF. The CDR3, as DNA: TGCGCCAGCAGCGAAAGGACAGGGGGCGGCGAGCAGTACTTC.

J is TRBJ1-1 and V is TRBV10-3, with D perhaps matching TRBD1 (5 bases). In germline, CDR1 is ENHRY, CDR2 SYGVKD. The length of the CDR3 is 15 residues. The V and J ends lost 2 bases and 0 bases respectively, with 10 bases between them. The CDR3 sequence: CAISERGGVNTEAFF. In nucleotides, the CDR3 is TGTGCCATCAGTGAGCGCGGGGGAGTGAACACTGAAGCTTTCTTT.

The genes are TRBV10-3 and TRBJ2-7, with D maybe TRBD1 (5 bases). The germline V gene has CDR1 ENHRY and CDR2 SYGVKD. This CDR3 region has 13 residues. Trimming removed 5 bases from V and 4 bases from J, with 12 bases in between. The CDR3 sequence: CAISIQGIYEQYF. The CDR3 DNA is TGTGCCATCAGTATTCAGGGAATATACGAGCAGTACTTC.

The rearrangement links TRBV12-3 or TRBV12-4 to TRBJ1-1; no reliable D call. This CDR3 has 12 residues. Trimming pared 7 bases from V and 0 bases from J, leaving 6 bases between. CDR3 sequence (DNA): TGTGCCAGCAAAAACATGAACACTGAAGCTTTCTTT. It is translated as CASKNMNTEAFF.

The rearrangement uses TRBV5-8 and TRBJ2-2, with 7 bases aligning to TRBD2. Trimming cost V 2 bases and J 6 bases; bases outside gene matches: 4. This CDR3 is built from 14 residues. In germline, CDR1 is SGHTS, CDR2 YDEGEE. In nucleotides, the CDR3 is TGTGCCAGCAGCTTAAGACTAGCCGCCGGGGAGCTGTTTTTT. Its protein is CASSLRLAAGELFF.

This sequence joins TRBV7-6 and TRBJ2-1, with 8 positions matching TRBD1. This CDR3 is built from 16 residues. Germline V lookup: CDR1 SGHVS, CDR2 FNYEAQ. With V trimmed by 5 bases and J by 0 bases, 6 bases remained unmatched. The CDR3 DNA sequence: TGTGCCAGCAGCCTCTCGACAGGGGCCTCCTACAATGAGCAGTTCTTC. Amino acids: CASSLSTGASYNEQFF.

The chain is built from TRBV19 and TRBJ2-1; D possibly corresponds to TRBD2 (6 bases). Germline V lookup: CDR1 LNHDA, CDR2 SQIVND (reference sequence). Between the trimmed V and J ends, which lost 7 bases and 0 bases, there was a span of 16 bases. This CDR3 comprises 16 residues. The CDR3 is CASMAQGGISYNEQFF. The CDR3 DNA follows: TGTGCCAGTATGGCCCAGGGAGGTATCTCCTACAATGAGCAGTTCTTC.

J is TRBJ2-3 and V is TRBV5-6, with 8 bases fitting TRBD2. Germline V gene lookup returns CDR1 SGHDT and CDR2 YYEEEE. Unmatched junction bases numbered 8, after V lost 4 bases and J lost 4 bases. The CDR3 consists of 15 residues. The CDR3 region is CASSAGTSEADTQYF. In nucleotides, the CDR3 is TGTGCCAGCAGCGCCGGGACTAGTGAGGCAGATACGCAGTATTTT.

The chain carries TRBV9 and TRBJ1-4, with D possibly being TRBD1 (5 bases). CDR3 size: 13 residues. Trimming cost V 6 bases and J 7 bases, with 13 bases left between them. Germline assignment: CDR1 SGDLS and CDR2 YYNGEE. The CDR3 DNA reads TGTGCCAGCAATCCGAACGGGGGTGAAAAACTGTTTTTT. It codes for CASNPNGGEKLFF. Filled out from reference TRBV9 and TRBJ1-4, the complete variable domain reads DSGVTQTPKHLITATGQRVTLRCSPRSGDLSVYWYQQSLDQGLQFLIQYYNGEERAKGNILERFSAQQFPDLHSELNLSSLELGDSALYFCASNPNGGEKLFFGSGTQLSVL.

Note on this clone: Within the sample, other DNA sequences also encode this same CDR3. The rearrangement links TRBV3-1 (or the pseudogene TRBV3-2) to TRBJ1-5; a weak D match, TRBD1 (5 bases). The V and J ends lost 3 bases and 7 bases respectively, with 10 bases between them. Germline assignment: CDR1 LGHDT and CDR2 YNNKEL (reference sequence). CDR3 length: 13 residues. This CDR3 reads CASSQGGNQPQHF. The CDR3 DNA sequence: TGTGCCAGCAGCCAGGGGGGAAACCAGCCCCAGCATTTT.

The chain combines TRBV4-3 with TRBJ2-1, with a tentative D call TRBD2 (6 bases). Trimming left V 4 bases short and J 15 bases short, with 25 bases between. Germline loops: CDR1 LGHNA, CDR2 YSLEER. This CDR3 has 15 residues. The CDR3 DNA reads TGCGCCAGCAGCCGCAACCGGGACTCAGTATGGGGGATGTTCTTC. Protein product: CASSRNRDSVWGMFF.

The V gene is TRBV11-2, the J gene TRBJ1-6; TRBD1 matches at 9 bases. The length of the CDR3 is 15 residues. The germline gives CDR1 SGHAT, CDR2 FQNNGV. J lost 10 bases, V lost 5 bases, and 9 bases had no gene match. CDR3 in amino acids: CASSPTGTGRSPLHF. In DNA form, the CDR3 reads TGTGCCAGCAGCCCGACCGGGACAGGGAGATCACCCCTCCACTTT. Using reference TRBV11-2 and TRBJ1-6 for the parts outside the CDR3, the full variable domain is EAGVAQSPRYKIIEKRQSVAFWCNPISGHATLYWYQQILGQGPKLLIQFQNNGVVDDSQLPKDRFSAERLKGVDSTLKIQPAKLEDSAVYLCASSPTGTGRSPLHFGNGTRLTVT.

The chain combines TRBV27 with TRBJ1-4, with a possible D match to TRBD1 (5 bases). Germline values: CDR1 MNHEY, CDR2 SMNVEV (reference sequence). V was cut by 0 bases and J by 8 bases, with 19 bases left in between. The CDR3 extends over 17 amino acids. The CDR3: CASSLSGQGGSGEKLFF. CDR3 in DNA: TGTGCCAGCAGTTTATCTGGGCAGGGAGGATCGGGGGAAAAACTGTTTTTT.

This chain uses TRBV7-2 with TRBJ2-5; D unclear. Trimming removed 5 bases from V and 4 bases from J, with 11 bases in between. Germline CDR1 and CDR2: SGHTA and FQGNSA. The CDR3 extends over 13 amino acids. The CDR3 DNA is TGTGCCAGCAGCCGCGCGATGTTAGAGACCCAGTACTTC. Amino acid sequence: CASSRAMLETQYF.

With respect to this clone: Distinct nucleotide sequences in the sample also encode this CDR3. The chain recombines TRBV2 with TRBJ1-5, with a weak D call TRBD1 (5 bases). This CDR3 region has 14 residues. V lost 4 bases, J lost 4 bases, and 11 bases lay in between. CDR1 is SNHLY, CDR2 FYNNEI, per germline. Here the CDR3 DNA reads TGTGCCAGCAGTGCCCAGGGAGGGAATCAGCCCCAGCATTTT. As protein: CASSAQGGNQPQHF.

As concerns this clone: The sample has other DNA sequences that encode this CDR3 too. This chain joins TRBV18 and TRBJ2-5; 7 bases match TRBD1. Germline trimming cut 3 bases from V and 5 bases from J; bases unmatched to any gene: 3. The CDR3 is 13 residues long. The germline V gene encodes CDR1 KGHSH and CDR2 LQKENI. The CDR3 bases are TGTGCCAGCTCACCCGGGACAGAGGAGACCCAGTACTTC. This gives the protein CASSPGTEETQYF.

V and J are TRBV23-1 and TRBJ2-7; 8 bases map to TRBD1. TRBV23-1 qualifies as an ORF whose function is uncertain. The CDR3 runs 15 residues. The V segment lost 7 bases and the J segment 5 bases; nucleotides outside the gene matches: 13. The CDR3: CASIKLQGAKDEQYF. The CDR3 nucleotides read TGCGCCAGCATTAAACTCCAGGGGGCGAAGGACGAGCAGTACTTC.

This clone is a singleton in its sample. The chain uses TRBV28 and TRBJ1-2; tentatively, D is TRBD1 (5 bases). The CDR3 spans 15 residues. Deletions cut 2 bases from V and 0 bases from J, with 10 bases between. Per the germline V gene, CDR1 is MDHEN and CDR2 is SYDVKM. The CDR3 region is CASSLPRATNYGYTF. CDR3 nucleotide sequence: TGTGCCAGCAGTTTACCCAGGGCCACTAACTATGGCTACACCTTC.

This clone showed up just once. This chain joins TRBV7-2 and TRBJ2-7; 7 nucleotides line up with TRBD1. CDR1 and CDR2 from the germline V gene are SGHTA and FQGNSA. The CDR3 spans 15 residues. J gave up 0 bases and V 6 bases, and 8 bases lay outside the gene matches. Here the CDR3 DNA reads TGTGCCAGCAGTTTCGACAGGGCAATCTCCTACGAGCAGTACTTC. Translation gives CASSFDRAISYEQYF.